A selection of T cell receptor beta chains follows, all from one sample in a study of T cell responses to AZD1222 COVID-19 vaccine. Profiling relied on immunoSEQ multiplex PCR, and the TCRdb table lists in-frame clones only, not all of them. The sample has some 140,000 clones, 88% seen once. This specimen was peripheral blood, taken on day 0 of AZD1222 vaccination. These receptors were collected from an adult in good health. CDR3s include the opening cysteine and the closing phenylalanine or tryptophan. D genes are given only for firm matches. Some rows mark clone size as missing; the rest say once, few, many or name a class of expanded clone.

cdr3_length: 13; d_call: TRBD1; v_call: TRBV6-5; j_call: TRBJ1-1; clone_size: once; cdr3_aa: CASREGANTEAFF; cdr3_nt: TGTGCCAGCCGGGAGGGGGCGAACACTGAAGCTTTCTTT
cdr3_length: 18; d_call: .; v_call: TRBV11-3; j_call: TRBJ2-1; clone_size: .; cdr3_aa: CASSFGFGWQGSGNEQFF; cdr3_nt: TGTGCCAGCAGCTTCGGGTTTGGTTGGCAGGGGTCGGGAAATGAGCAGTTCTTC
cdr3_length: 13; d_call: .; v_call: TRBV5-4; j_call: TRBJ2-7; clone_size: .; cdr3_aa: CASRPGTTYEQYF; cdr3_nt: TGTGCCAGCAGGCCCGGGACGACATACGAGCAGTACTTC
cdr3_length: 15; d_call: .; v_call: TRBV10-3; j_call: TRBJ2-1; clone_size: .; cdr3_aa: CAISAPGSGDNEQFF; cdr3_nt: TGTGCCATCAGCGCTCCTGGGAGCGGCGACAATGAGCAGTTCTTC
cdr3_length: 17; d_call: TRBD1; v_call: TRBV2; j_call: TRBJ1-6; clone_size: .; cdr3_aa: CASSEVGPGQGNSPLHF; cdr3_nt: TGTGCCAGCAGTGAAGTGGGGCCGGGACAGGGGAATTCACCCCTCCACTTT
cdr3_length: 12; d_call: .; v_call: TRBV11-2; j_call: TRBJ1-2; clone_size: .; cdr3_aa: CASSLASYGYTF; cdr3_nt: TGTGCCAGCAGCTTAGCCAGCTATGGCTACACCTTC
cdr3_length: 12; d_call: .; v_call: TRBV10-3; j_call: TRBJ1-1; clone_size: .; cdr3_aa: CAIRELNTEAFF; cdr3_nt: TGTGCCATCAGAGAGTTGAACACTGAAGCTTTCTTT
cdr3_length: 14; d_call: TRBD1; v_call: TRBV11-2; j_call: TRBJ1-1; clone_size: .; cdr3_aa: CASRAQGAGTEAFF; cdr3_nt: TGTGCCAGCAGAGCACAGGGGGCGGGCACTGAAGCTTTCTTT
cdr3_length: 15; d_call: .; v_call: TRBV18; j_call: TRBJ2-7; clone_size: .; cdr3_aa: CASSPSTGQTYEQYF; cdr3_nt: TGTGCCAGCTCACCATCGACAGGACAGACCTACGAGCAGTACTTC
cdr3_length: 12; d_call: .; v_call: TRBV29-1; j_call: TRBJ1-1; clone_size: .; cdr3_aa: CSVAGGNTEAFF; cdr3_nt: TGCAGCGTTGCCGGAGGGAACACTGAAGCTTTCTTT
cdr3_length: 15; d_call: .; v_call: TRBV6-5; j_call: TRBJ2-3; clone_size: .; cdr3_aa: CASSYSKGWSDTQYF; cdr3_nt: TGTGCCAGCAGTTACTCGAAGGGGTGGTCAGATACGCAGTATTTT
cdr3_length: 11; d_call: .; v_call: TRBV10-2; j_call: TRBJ1-1; clone_size: once; cdr3_aa: CASSERGGAFF; cdr3_nt: TGCGCCAGCAGTGAAAGGGGGGGGGCTTTCTTT
cdr3_length: 13; d_call: .; v_call: TRBV29-1; j_call: TRBJ1-2; clone_size: .; cdr3_aa: CSVEGRGVSGYTF; cdr3_nt: TGCAGCGTTGAGGGTCGGGGGGTTTCTGGCTACACCTTC
cdr3_length: 16; d_call: .; v_call: TRBV9; j_call: TRBJ1-1; clone_size: .; cdr3_aa: CASSGHQGQGNTEAFF; cdr3_nt: TGTGCCAGCAGCGGACATCAGGGACAAGGTAACACTGAAGCTTTCTTT
cdr3_length: 14; d_call: .; v_call: TRBV3-1/TRBV3-2; j_call: TRBJ2-2; clone_size: .; cdr3_aa: CASSQVMSTGELFF; cdr3_nt: TGTGCCAGCAGCCAAGTCATGAGCACCGGGGAGCTGTTTTTT
cdr3_length: 16; d_call: .; v_call: TRBV4-1; j_call: TRBJ2-3; clone_size: .; cdr3_aa: CASSQGVADPRDTQYF; cdr3_nt: TGCGCCAGCAGCCAAGGAGTAGCCGACCCTAGAGATACGCAGTATTTT
cdr3_length: 14; d_call: .; v_call: TRBV20-1; j_call: TRBJ1-5; clone_size: .; cdr3_aa: CSASTMGGGQPQHF; cdr3_nt: TGCAGTGCTAGTACCATGGGCGGGGGCCAGCCCCAGCATTTT
cdr3_length: 19; d_call: .; v_call: TRBV6-2/TRBV6-3; j_call: TRBJ1-5; clone_size: .; cdr3_aa: CASSYDERAVAGDNQPQHF; cdr3_nt: TGTGCCAGCAGTTACGACGAAAGGGCAGTGGCAGGCGATAATCAGCCCCAGCATTTT
cdr3_length: 15; d_call: TRBD1; v_call: TRBV19; j_call: TRBJ1-2; clone_size: .; cdr3_aa: CASSTDRVGYYGYTF; cdr3_nt: TGTGCCAGTAGTACGGACAGGGTTGGTTACTATGGCTACACCTTC
cdr3_length: 13; d_call: .; v_call: TRBV12-3/TRBV12-4; j_call: TRBJ2-2; clone_size: .; cdr3_aa: CASSFDRTGELFF; cdr3_nt: TGTGCCAGCAGTTTCGACAGGACCGGGGAGCTGTTTTTT
cdr3_length: 12; d_call: TRBD1; v_call: TRBV19; j_call: TRBJ1-5; clone_size: .; cdr3_aa: CVTGTGNQPQHF; cdr3_nt: TGTGTCACCGGGACAGGGAATCAGCCCCAGCATTTT
cdr3_length: 13; d_call: .; v_call: TRBV28; j_call: TRBJ2-7; clone_size: .; cdr3_aa: CASSLDPKYEQYF; cdr3_nt: TGTGCCAGCAGTTTGGACCCGAAATACGAGCAGTACTTC
cdr3_length: 15; d_call: .; v_call: TRBV4-2; j_call: TRBJ1-3; clone_size: .; cdr3_aa: CASSQEGTSYFPIYF; cdr3_nt: TGTGCCAGCAGCCAAGAAGGGACATCTTATTTCCCCATATATTTT
cdr3_length: 13; d_call: .; v_call: TRBV5-4; j_call: TRBJ2-7; clone_size: once; cdr3_aa: CASSLGVLYEQYF; cdr3_nt: TGTGCCAGCAGCTTGGGGGTTCTCTACGAGCAGTACTTC
cdr3_length: 13; d_call: .; v_call: TRBV6-1; j_call: TRBJ1-2; clone_size: .; cdr3_aa: CASSEGGARGYTF; cdr3_nt: TGTGCCAGCAGTGAAGGGGGGGCGCGTGGCTACACCTTC
cdr3_length: 13; d_call: .; v_call: TRBV2; j_call: TRBJ2-3; clone_size: few; cdr3_aa: CASRPGGTDTQYF; cdr3_nt: TGTGCCAGCAGGCCAGGAGGCACAGATACGCAGTATTTT
cdr3_length: 13; d_call: TRBD1; v_call: TRBV16; j_call: TRBJ1-2; clone_size: .; cdr3_aa: CASSLDRDYGYTF; cdr3_nt: TGTGCCAGCAGCCTAGACAGGGACTATGGCTACACCTTC
cdr3_length: 16; d_call: TRBD1; v_call: TRBV10-3; j_call: TRBJ2-7; clone_size: .; cdr3_aa: CAIGVGGGTGGYEQYF; cdr3_nt: TGTGCCATCGGAGTAGGCGGGGGGACAGGGGGATACGAGCAGTACTTC
cdr3_length: 15; d_call: TRBD1; v_call: TRBV2; j_call: TRBJ2-7; clone_size: .; cdr3_aa: CASSSGTGGTYEQYF; cdr3_nt: TGTGCCAGCAGTTCTGGGACAGGGGGTACCTACGAGCAGTACTTC
cdr3_length: 19; d_call: TRBD1; v_call: TRBV11-2; j_call: TRBJ1-3; clone_size: .; cdr3_aa: CASSLDNRDSRFSGNTIYF; cdr3_nt: TGTGCCAGCAGCTTAGATAATCGGGACAGCCGCTTCTCTGGAAACACCATATATTTT
cdr3_length: 14; d_call: .; v_call: TRBV3-1/TRBV3-2; j_call: TRBJ1-2; clone_size: .; cdr3_aa: CASSQESGYYGYTF; cdr3_nt: TGTGCCAGCAGCCAAGAGTCAGGGTACTATGGCTACACCTTC
cdr3_length: 21; d_call: .; v_call: TRBV28; j_call: TRBJ1-5; clone_size: .; cdr3_aa: CASSLSQSQWGQVYSNQPQHF; cdr3_nt: TGTGCCAGCAGTTTATCACAAAGCCAGTGGGGGCAGGTTTATAGCAATCAGCCCCAGCATTTT
cdr3_length: 16; d_call: TRBD1; v_call: TRBV2; j_call: TRBJ1-1; clone_size: .; cdr3_aa: CASRGDRGAGNTEAFF; cdr3_nt: TGTGCCAGCAGGGGGGACAGGGGCGCGGGGAACACTGAAGCTTTCTTT
cdr3_length: 16; d_call: TRBD1; v_call: TRBV11-2; j_call: TRBJ2-7; clone_size: once; cdr3_aa: CASSLDPGQGRYEQYF; cdr3_nt: TGTGCCAGCAGCTTAGATCCGGGACAGGGACGATACGAGCAGTACTTC
cdr3_length: 13; d_call: TRBD1; v_call: TRBV7-8; j_call: TRBJ1-2; clone_size: .; cdr3_aa: CASSLGGGEDYTF; cdr3_nt: TGTGCCAGCAGCTTAGGAGGGGGCGAAGACTACACCTTC
cdr3_length: 13; d_call: .; v_call: TRBV29-1; j_call: TRBJ1-1; clone_size: .; cdr3_aa: CSVVVPGTTEAFF; cdr3_nt: TGCAGCGTGGTGGTCCCGGGTACCACTGAAGCTTTCTTT
cdr3_length: 16; d_call: .; v_call: TRBV28; j_call: TRBJ1-1; clone_size: few; cdr3_aa: CASVPLTGGLKPEAFF; cdr3_nt: TGTGCCAGCGTACCGCTGACAGGCGGGTTGAAACCTGAAGCTTTCTTT
cdr3_length: 15; d_call: TRBD1; v_call: TRBV29-1; j_call: TRBJ1-1; clone_size: .; cdr3_aa: CSVWTGGSITTEAFF; cdr3_nt: TGCAGCGTTTGGACAGGGGGCAGTATAACCACTGAAGCTTTCTTT
cdr3_length: 13; d_call: TRBD1; v_call: TRBV19; j_call: TRBJ1-2; clone_size: .; cdr3_aa: CASGEGASYGYTF; cdr3_nt: TGTGCCAGTGGGGAGGGGGCCTCCTATGGCTACACCTTC
cdr3_length: 17; d_call: .; v_call: TRBV7-9; j_call: TRBJ1-2; clone_size: .; cdr3_aa: CASSSRVLAGKNYGYTF; cdr3_nt: TGTGCCAGCAGCAGTAGGGTGTTGGCAGGGAAGAACTATGGCTACACCTTC
cdr3_length: 15; d_call: TRBD1; v_call: TRBV19; j_call: TRBJ2-5; clone_size: .; cdr3_aa: CASSLGQGARETQYF; cdr3_nt: TGTGCCAGTAGTTTAGGACAGGGGGCGCGGGAGACCCAGTACTTC
cdr3_length: 15; d_call: .; v_call: TRBV18; j_call: TRBJ2-7; clone_size: .; cdr3_aa: CASSQGATTLYEQYF; cdr3_nt: TGTGCCAGCTCCCAAGGGGCAACGACACTCTACGAGCAGTACTTC
cdr3_length: 13; d_call: .; v_call: TRBV10-3; j_call: TRBJ1-1; clone_size: .; cdr3_aa: CAISGKGGTEAFF; cdr3_nt: TGTGCCATCAGTGGGAAGGGGGGCACTGAAGCTTTCTTT
cdr3_length: 15; d_call: .; v_call: TRBV3-1/TRBV3-2; j_call: TRBJ1-1; clone_size: .; cdr3_aa: CASSQQGRGNTEAFF; cdr3_nt: TGTGCCAGCAGCCAACAGGGGAGAGGAAACACTGAAGCTTTCTTT
cdr3_length: 13; d_call: TRBD1; v_call: TRBV12-5; j_call: TRBJ1-1; clone_size: .; cdr3_aa: CASGPGRGLEAFF; cdr3_nt: TGTGCTAGTGGTCCGGGCAGGGGGCTCGAAGCTTTCTTT
cdr3_length: 13; d_call: TRBD2; v_call: TRBV6-5; j_call: TRBJ2-7; clone_size: .; cdr3_aa: CASRLAGVYEQYF; cdr3_nt: TGTGCCAGCAGATTAGCGGGGGTCTACGAGCAGTACTTC
cdr3_length: 14; d_call: .; v_call: TRBV15; j_call: TRBJ2-1; clone_size: .; cdr3_aa: CATSRDQSIEEQFF; cdr3_nt: TGTGCCACCAGCAGAGATCAATCTATTGAGGAGCAGTTCTTC
cdr3_length: 12; d_call: .; v_call: TRBV5-8; j_call: TRBJ2-7; clone_size: .; cdr3_aa: CASSFTGDEQYF; cdr3_nt: TGTGCCAGCAGCTTTACGGGGGACGAGCAGTACTTC
cdr3_length: 15; d_call: .; v_call: TRBV3-1/TRBV3-2; j_call: TRBJ2-1; clone_size: .; cdr3_aa: CASSSTRSSYNEQFF; cdr3_nt: TGTGCCAGCAGCTCCACTAGGAGCTCCTACAATGAGCAGTTCTTC
cdr3_length: 13; d_call: .; v_call: TRBV2; j_call: TRBJ2-5; clone_size: .; cdr3_aa: CASSLADPATQYF; cdr3_nt: TGTGCCAGCAGTTTAGCGGACCCCGCGACCCAGTACTTC
cdr3_length: 17; d_call: .; v_call: TRBV5-6; j_call: TRBJ2-3; clone_size: .; cdr3_aa: CASSLGLLGTNTDTQYF; cdr3_nt: TGTGCCAGCAGCTTGGGGCTCCTTGGGACGAACACAGATACGCAGTATTTT
cdr3_length: 13; d_call: .; v_call: TRBV27; j_call: TRBJ1-2; clone_size: .; cdr3_aa: CASSFRGSYGYTF; cdr3_nt: TGTGCCAGCAGTTTTCGAGGGAGCTATGGCTACACCTTC
cdr3_length: 13; d_call: TRBD1; v_call: TRBV3-1/TRBV3-2; j_call: TRBJ1-1; clone_size: .; cdr3_aa: CASSQGRTGAAFF; cdr3_nt: TGTGCCAGCAGCCAAGGACGGACAGGGGCCGCTTTCTTT
cdr3_length: 16; d_call: .; v_call: TRBV19; j_call: TRBJ1-3; clone_size: .; cdr3_aa: CASSARAGNSGNTIYF; cdr3_nt: TGTGCCAGTAGTGCTCGCGCGGGTAACTCTGGAAACACCATATATTTT
cdr3_length: 16; d_call: .; v_call: TRBV6-5; j_call: TRBJ1-3; clone_size: once; cdr3_aa: CASSYSGGASGNTIYF; cdr3_nt: TGTGCCAGCAGTTACTCGGGCGGAGCCTCTGGAAACACCATATATTTT
cdr3_length: 14; d_call: TRBD1; v_call: TRBV3-1/TRBV3-2; j_call: TRBJ1-4; clone_size: few; cdr3_aa: CASSDRGANEKLFF; cdr3_nt: TGTGCCAGCAGCGACAGGGGGGCTAATGAAAAACTGTTTTTT
cdr3_length: 12; d_call: .; v_call: TRBV6-6; j_call: TRBJ2-7; clone_size: .; cdr3_aa: CASSSGSYEQYF; cdr3_nt: TGTGCCAGCAGCTCAGGCTCCTACGAGCAGTACTTC